Following are 21 T cell receptor beta chains from one sample sequenced in a study of cytomegalovirus exposure and HLA in healthy donors. The PCR used 60 Vbeta and 13 Jbeta primers. The method was immunoSEQ multiplex PCR; TCRdb's version includes in-frame clones alone and lacks a portion of them. Recorded here are roughly 30,000 clones; the top ten clones represent approximately 4.8%. The sample taken for sequencing was PBMCs. These receptor sequences come from a female donor in good health and CMV-seronegative.

The chain joins TRBV11-3 to TRBJ2-5, with TRBD1 identical over 8 bases. This CDR3 is 15 amino acids long. After removal of 1 base from V and 4 bases from J, the junction contained 5 bases not matched to a gene. The V gene's germline CDR1 is SGHNT and CDR2 YENEEA. The CDR3 nucleotides read TGTGCCAGCAGCTTAGGTGACAGGGGTCTAGAGACCCAGTACTTC. It codes for CASSLGDRGLETQYF. Full variable domain (rest looked up from reference TRBV11-3 and TRBJ2-5): EAGVVQSPRYKIIEKKQPVAFWCNPISGHNTLYWYLQNLGQGPELLIRYENEEAVDDSQLPKDRFSAERLKGVDSTLKIQPAELGDSAVYLCASSLGDRGLETQYFGPGTRLLVL.

The gene calls are TRBV7-2 and TRBJ1-2; D is unclear. Germline V gene lookup returns CDR1 SGHTA and CDR2 FQGNSA. V gave up 4 bases and J gave up 6 bases, with 15 bases separating them. The CDR3 is 14 residues long. DNA for the CDR3: TGTGCCAGCAGCTCCCCAGGAGGGTTCAATGGCTACACCTTC. This codes for CASSSPGGFNGYTF.

The gene calls are TRBV7-2 and TRBJ1-2; possibly TRBD1 for D (5 bases). CDR3 size: 15 residues. Between the trimmed V and J ends, which lost 1 base and 4 bases, there was a span of 13 bases. The V gene's germline CDR1 is SGHTA and CDR2 FQGNSA. The CDR3 protein is CASSLGAGEIYGYTF. The CDR3 DNA is TGTGCCAGCAGCTTAGGGGCGGGGGAGATCTATGGCTACACCTTC.

The CDR3, as DNA: TGTGCCAGCAGCAGCACAGGGACGCCGTTCTTTGGAGCTTTCTTT. This encodes CASSSTGTPFFGAFF. The chain joins TRBV7-6 to TRBJ1-1, with TRBD1 as a possible D gene (6 bases). The CDR3 spans 15 residues. Deletions cut 5 bases from V and 10 bases from J, with 23 bases between. Germline CDR1 SGHVS, CDR2 FNYEAQ.

V is TRBV7-9 and J is TRBJ2-3; 7 bases are shared with TRBD1. The ends lost 3 bases at V and 8 bases at J; junction bases unmatched: 11. The length of the CDR3 is 15 residues. Germline V CDR1 and CDR2: SEHNR, FQNEAQ (reference sequence). For the CDR3, the DNA is TGTGCCAGCAGCTTTGTGGGACAGAACCGCGGTACGCAGTATTTT. This gives the protein CASSFVGQNRGTQYF.

V gene TRBV14 combines with J gene TRBJ2-6, with D maybe TRBD1 (5 bases). With 4 bases removed from V and 1 base from J, the gap between germline ends came to 8 bases. Germline V gene sequence: CDR1 SGHDN, CDR2 FVKESK. The CDR3 extends over 15 amino acids. The CDR3 DNA reads TGTGCCAGCAGCCGACAGATGTCTGGGGCCAACGTCCTGACTTTC. Its protein is CASSRQMSGANVLTF. Supplemented by reference TRBV14 and TRBJ2-6, the full variable domain reads EAGVTQFPSHSVIEKGQTVTLRCDPISGHDNLYWYRRVMGKEIKFLLHFVKESKQDESGMPNNRFLAERTGGTYSTLKVQPAELEDSGVYFCASSRQMSGANVLTFGAGSRLTVL.

This chain joins TRBV2 and TRBJ2-7; TRBD1 is a possible D gene (6 bases). Trimming shortened V by 4 bases and J by 0 bases, and 13 bases separated the two germline ends. This CDR3 contains 15 residues. CDR1 SNHLY and CDR2 FYNNEI come from the germline V gene. In nucleotides, the CDR3 is TGTGCCAGCAGTGTCTCTGCAGGGGCCTCCTACGAGCAGTACTTC. It is translated as CASSVSAGASYEQYF.

The V gene is TRBV6-1, the J gene TRBJ1-2, with 12 positions matching TRBD1. This CDR3 has 17 amino acids. Germline V gives CDR1 MNHNS, CDR2 SASEGT. J lost 4 bases, V lost 2 bases, and 8 bases had no gene match. CDR3 bases: TGTGCCAGCAGTGAAAGGGACAGGGGGCGTTTAGGCTATGGCTACACCTTC. Encoded protein: CASSERDRGRLGYGYTF.

V is TRBV7-8 and J is TRBJ2-7; D perhaps matches TRBD1 (5 bases). Looked up from germline, CDR1 is SGHVS and CDR2 is FQNEAQ. V gave up 5 bases and J gave up 3 bases, with 17 bases separating them. CDR3 length: 15 residues. Here the CDR3 reads CASSPDRITSYEQYF. The CDR3 nucleotides read TGTGCCAGCAGCCCTGACAGAATTACCAGCTACGAGCAGTACTTC.

The chain joins TRBV6-1 to TRBJ2-1, with 10 bases fitting TRBD2. Germline CDR1 reads MNHNS; CDR2 reads SASEGT. The CDR3 length is 15 residues. V gave up 7 bases and J gave up 5 bases; unmatched junction bases: 8. The CDR3 region is CASILSGGYNNEQFF. In DNA, the CDR3 is TGTGCCAGCATCCTTAGCGGGGGGTACAACAATGAGCAGTTCTTC.

The V gene is TRBV11-3, the J gene TRBJ2-1; D is perhaps TRBD1 (5 bases). The CDR3 sequence is 15 residues long. Trimming stripped 1 base from V and 4 bases from J, with 11 bases between. Germline V gene sequence: CDR1 SGHNT, CDR2 YENEEA. The CDR3 region has the DNA TGTGCCAGCAGCTTAGGACAGTCCACATACAATGAGCAGTTCTTC. It specifies CASSLGQSTYNEQFF.

The V and J genes are TRBV2 and TRBJ1-5, with 10 positions matching TRBD1. V shed 6 bases and J 6 bases; nucleotides not matched to a gene: 8. The CDR3 runs 15 residues. From germline, CDR1 is SNHLY and CDR2 FYNNEI. For the CDR3, the DNA is TGTGCCAGCAGGAGACAGGGGGCCGGCAGTCAGCCCCAGCATTTT. This sequence encodes CASRRQGAGSQPQHF.

This chain connects TRBV7-2 to TRBJ2-1; D is possibly TRBD1 (7 bases). Per germline, CDR1 SGHTA and CDR2 FQGNSA. Trimming cost V 8 bases and J 1 base, with 15 bases left between them. This CDR3 region has 15 residues. The DNA for the CDR3 is TGTGCCAGCCAGTCTCAGGGGGGATCCTACAATGAGCAGTTCTTC. This encodes CASQSQGGSYNEQFF.

The chain uses TRBV5-4 and TRBJ2-3, with 12 bases aligning to TRBD2. The CDR3 sequence is 17 residues long. After removal of 0 bases from V and 6 bases from J, the junction contained 8 bases not matched to a gene. Germline-derived CDR1 and CDR2 are SGHNT and YYREEE (reference sequence). Here the CDR3 reads CASSLGPGTSGRDTQYF. The CDR3 coding sequence is TGTGCCAGCAGCTTGGGCCCCGGGACTAGCGGGCGCGATACGCAGTATTTT.

This chain joins TRBV28 and TRBJ1-6; D is unclear. Germline V gene sequence: CDR1 MDHEN, CDR2 SYDVKM. The CDR3 is 17 residues long. Trimming cost V 1 base and J 5 bases, with 15 bases left between them. This CDR3 reads CASSLSPTGVNNSPLHF. CDR3 nucleotide sequence: TGTGCCAGCAGTTTATCTCCGACCGGGGTAAATAATTCACCCCTCCACTTT.

The chain employs TRBV7-8 and TRBJ2-1; 7 bases match TRBD1. CDR3 size: 18 residues. The V gene's germline CDR1 is SGHVS and CDR2 FQNEAQ. With 0 bases clipped from V and 0 bases from J, the junction kept 8 bases outside the gene matches. In DNA form, the CDR3 reads TGTGCCAGCAGCTTAGCTACAGCCCGGGACAGCTCCTACAATGAGCAGTTCTTC. This sequence encodes CASSLATARDSSYNEQFF.

This chain uses TRBV5-8 with TRBJ2-5, with 11 positions matching TRBD1. V dropped 2 bases and J dropped 5; count of bases not matched to a gene: 2. This CDR3 comprises 14 residues. Germline values: CDR1 SGHTS, CDR2 YDEGEE. CDR3 coding DNA: TGTGCCAGCAGCTTTGGGACAGGGGGGGAGACCCAGTACTTC. Protein sequence: CASSFGTGGETQYF.

This chain links TRBV7-9 with TRBJ1-1; D gene ambiguous. Trimming took off 5 bases at V and 2 bases at J, with 9 bases between the two ends. In germline, CDR1 is SEHNR, CDR2 FQNEAQ (reference sequence). This CDR3 contains 13 residues. Here the CDR3 reads CASSLTINTEAFF. The DNA for the CDR3 is TGTGCCAGCAGCCTTACAATAAACACTGAAGCTTTCTTT.

The chain has TRBV11-3 and TRBJ2-3; D is undetermined. Trimming shortened V by 4 bases and J by 5 bases, and 7 bases separated the two germline ends. The CDR3 sequence is 12 residues long. Germline assignment: CDR1 SGHNT and CDR2 YENEEA. The CDR3 DNA reads as TGTGCCAGCAGCTCTCGGAGAGATACGCAGTATTTT. Residues: CASSSRRDTQYF.

The V and J genes are TRBV18 and TRBJ1-2, with 11 bases lining up with TRBD1. This CDR3 comprises 16 residues. CDR1 is KGHSH and CDR2 is LQKENI in the germline V gene. V was clipped by 3 bases and J by 7 bases; unmatched bases: 10. The CDR3 spells CASSPGQGGNYGGYTF. The CDR3 region has the DNA TGTGCCAGCTCACCGGGACAGGGGGGAAACTATGGTGGCTACACCTTC.

This chain uses TRBV7-3 with TRBJ2-5, with TRBD2 matching over 11 bases. This CDR3 is 17 amino acids long. The V gene end was trimmed by 1 base and the J gene end by 2 bases; junction bases not matched to a gene: 6. Germline-derived CDR1 and CDR2 are SGHTA and FQGTGA. In DNA form, the CDR3 reads TGTGCCAGCAGCTTAAATGGGGGGACTAGCGGACAAGAGACCCAGTACTTC. The encoded protein is CASSLNGGTSGQETQYF.